The sequence of this TCR beta chain was determined in a study of T cell clonotyping in hematopoietic cell transplantation. The germline V gene has CDR1 MNHEY and CDR2 SVGAGI. V lost 6 bases and J 7 bases, leaving 12 bases between the germline ends. The CDR3 has 12 amino acids. Of note for this clone: The antigen is undetermined.

Recipient blood drawn about 28 days pretransplant and days 30, 100, 180 after. Data came from immunoSEQ multiplex PCR; TCRdb stores just in-frame clones and leaves some out. The profile shows roughly 5,700 clones, 77% of them singletons. Study findings and constraints: Without cell sorting, CD4 versus CD8 contributions remain unresolved.

The sample consisted of PBMCs, taken 100 days after allogeneic stem cell transplant. This TCR was sampled from a male patient aged 45-59 years who had an allogeneic stem cell transplant from an unrelated donor, so the T cells may come from the graft donor. Some clones in this sample may be carry-over from other donors' samples. The V call is TRBV6-5, the J call TRBJ1-2, with D perhaps matching TRBD1 (5 bases). CDR3 protein: CASSFPRGGYTF. The CDR3, as DNA: TGTGCCAGCAGCTTCCCGAGGGGTGGCTACACCTTC.